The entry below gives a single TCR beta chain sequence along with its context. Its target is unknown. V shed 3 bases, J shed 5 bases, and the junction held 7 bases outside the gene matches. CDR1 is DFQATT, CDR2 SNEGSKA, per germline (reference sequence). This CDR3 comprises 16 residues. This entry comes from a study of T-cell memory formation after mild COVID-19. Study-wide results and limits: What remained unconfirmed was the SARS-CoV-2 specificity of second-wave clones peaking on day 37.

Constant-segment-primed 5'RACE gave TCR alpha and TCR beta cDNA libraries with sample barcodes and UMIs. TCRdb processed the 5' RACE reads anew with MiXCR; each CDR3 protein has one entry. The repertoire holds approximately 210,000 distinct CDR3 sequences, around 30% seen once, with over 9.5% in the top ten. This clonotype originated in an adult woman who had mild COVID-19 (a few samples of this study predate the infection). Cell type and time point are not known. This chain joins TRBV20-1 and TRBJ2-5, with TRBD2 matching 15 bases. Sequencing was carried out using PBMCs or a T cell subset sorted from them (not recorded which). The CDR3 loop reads CSASRTSGRVRETQYF. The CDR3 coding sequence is TGCAGTGCTAGCCGGACTAGCGGGAGGGTTAGGGAGACCCAGTACTTC.